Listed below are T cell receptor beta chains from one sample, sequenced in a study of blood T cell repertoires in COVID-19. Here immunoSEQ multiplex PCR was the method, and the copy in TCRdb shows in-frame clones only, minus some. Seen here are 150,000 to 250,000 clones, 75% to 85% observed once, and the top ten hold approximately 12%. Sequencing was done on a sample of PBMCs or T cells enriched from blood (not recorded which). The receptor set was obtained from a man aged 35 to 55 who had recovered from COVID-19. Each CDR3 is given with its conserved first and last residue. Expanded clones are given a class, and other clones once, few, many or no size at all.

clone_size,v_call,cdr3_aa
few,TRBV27,CASSPYQGGGASPLHF
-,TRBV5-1,CASSLYGQGNTEAFF
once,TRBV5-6,CASSSGTGGETQYF
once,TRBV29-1,CSVGDRPFQETQYF
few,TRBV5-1,CASSPIPGGGGYTF
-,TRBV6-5,CASSRDRMNTEAFF
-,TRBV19,CASSIEGHTQYF
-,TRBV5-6,CASSLGVSGANVLTF
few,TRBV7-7,CASSLTTSGSDEQFF
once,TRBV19,CASSMRAVGYGYTF
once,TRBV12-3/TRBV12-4,CASGEQGNQPQHF
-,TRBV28,CASSLQGLTYEQYF
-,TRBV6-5,CASTPLGGSSYEQYF
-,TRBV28,CASRLNREREAFF
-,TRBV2,CASSEEGVDYGYTF
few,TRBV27,CASSLVQGSGIQYF
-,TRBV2,CASSYGRQETQYF
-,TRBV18,CASSPTGMGTEAFF
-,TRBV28,CASQKDRGGNQPQHF
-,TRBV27,CASSLYLAGVGNEQFF
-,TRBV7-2,CASSYLGQGPNQPQHF
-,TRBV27,CASSFGRGGNEQFF
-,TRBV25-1,CASSGLGLAGTYNEQFF
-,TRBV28,CASKEDLWYGYTF
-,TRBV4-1,CASSRTGLRTDTQYF
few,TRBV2,CASSGPLAGGGNEQFF
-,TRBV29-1,CSVQGGRGNQPQHF
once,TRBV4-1,CASSQGQEMRGYTF